This T cell receptor beta chain was obtained from a study of blood T cells in healthy people across ages. Primers used in a second PCR of roughly 6 to 11 cycles were a sample-barcoded 5' primer and a J-beta primer mix. TCRdb itself ran the 5' RACE reads through MiXCR, one entry per CDR3 protein. The profile shows about 1.7 million distinct CDR3 sequences, 28% of them singletons. Trimming took 6 bases from V and 0 from J, leaving 9 bases between them. The CDR3 runs 14 residues. This clonotype was found a few times. The chain joins TRBV12-3 or TRBV12-4 to TRBJ2-1, with D perhaps assigned TRBD1 or TRBD2 (5 bases each). The sample consisted of blood. This TCR was sampled from a woman younger than 45 in good health. The CDR3 DNA reads as TGTGCCAGCAGGTGGGGGAGCTCCTACAATGAGCAGTTCTTC. Its protein is CASRWGSSYNEQFF.